This T cell receptor beta chain was identified in a study of OX40 agonist ivuxolimab in advanced cancers. With 1 base clipped from V and 4 bases from J, the junction kept 2 bases outside the gene matches. This CDR3 has 14 residues. Germline V gene lookup returns CDR1 ENHRY and CDR2 SYGVKD. This clone was recorded a few times. Here immunoSEQ multiplex PCR was the method, and the copy in TCRdb shows in-frame clones only, minus some. The data contain tens of thousands of clones, around 90% of them seen just once; the ten biggest clones take up roughly 0.23%. This receptor was obtained from an adult with an advanced solid tumor such as melanoma, head and neck, liver or kidney cancer. The gene calls are TRBV10-3 and TRBJ1-2, with TRBD1 matching over 8 bases. The starting material was CD4+ or CD8+ T cells sorted from blood, obtained in a trial of the OX40 agonist ivuxolimab. Here the CDR3 DNA reads TGTGCCATCAGTGAGTTAGGGACAGGCTATGGCTACACCTTC. Translation: CAISELGTGYGYTF.